This passage covers 7 T cell receptor beta chains from one sample sequenced in a study of identical twins (TCRdb year 2016). The library relied on 5' RACE. Sequencing relied on an Illumina HiSeq 2000. The public reads were quality trimmed at Q25 with fastp and then assembled into clones with MiXCR by TCRdb, keeping productive beta chains. When rows share a CDR3 protein, they turn into one entry using the most common DNA and genes. This sample is represented by approximately 470,000 distinct CDR3 sequences; approximately 14% of them were singletons. The top ten hold around 0.52% of the sample. These records were also assigned to another study, of yellow fever vaccine responses in identical twins.

Sequenced input: CD4+ T cells sorted from blood. Source of these receptors: a woman under 30 in good health.

This clonotype came up a few times. This sequence joins TRBV6-2 or TRBV6-3 and TRBJ2-7, with 11 bases identical to TRBD1. The V segment lost 6 bases and the J segment 5 bases; nucleotides outside the gene matches: 6. CDR3 length: 14 residues. CDR1 and CDR2 from the germline V gene are MNHEY and SVGEGT. CDR3 DNA: TGTGCCAGCAGACGGACAGGGGGCGGGAACGAGCAGTACTTC. Its translation: CASRRTGGGNEQYF.

This clonotype has just a few counts. The chain combines TRBV7-2 with TRBJ2-7; TRBD2 matches 8 bases. Trimming at V came to 3 bases and at J to 7 bases, leaving 5 bases not matched to a gene. Per the germline V gene, CDR1 is SGHTA and CDR2 is FQGNSA. The CDR3 contains 13 residues. In DNA, the CDR3 is TGTGCCAGCAGCTTCAGCGGGAGCCGGGAGCAGTACTTC. Translated: CASSFSGSREQYF.

There are a few counts of this clonotype. J is TRBJ2-2 and V is TRBV5-1; 7 nucleotides agree with TRBD1. The germline CDR1 and CDR2 sequences are SGHRS and YFSETQ. The CDR3 totals 15 residues. The ends lost 3 bases at V and 7 bases at J; junction bases unmatched: 9. The CDR3 protein is CASSSVGTEVGELFF. CDR3 bases: TGCGCCAGCAGCTCGGTAGGGACAGAAGTCGGGGAGCTGTTTTTT.

This clonotype was detected many times. This chain connects TRBV29-1 to TRBJ1-1; 7 bases match TRBD1. J was trimmed by 8 bases and V by 3 bases; bases with no gene match: 9. The CDR3 extends over 13 amino acids. Germline-derived CDR1 and CDR2 are SQVTM and ANQGSEA. The CDR3 is CSVDNDRVREAFF. The CDR3 bases are TGCAGCGTTGATAATGACAGGGTGAGGGAAGCTTTCTTT.

This clonotype was counted a few times. The gene calls are TRBV7-6 and TRBJ2-3; 8 nucleotides line up with TRBD2. This CDR3 is 18 amino acids long. The V gene's germline CDR1 is SGHVS and CDR2 FNYEAQ. V gave up 5 bases and J gave up 3 bases; unmatched junction bases: 16. CDR3 bases: TGTGCCAGCAGCAAGCGAGTCGGCGGGAGGTCGAGTACAGATACGCAGTATTTT. It codes for CASSKRVGGRSSTDTQYF.

This clonotype was recorded a few times. The chain combines TRBV7-9 with TRBJ2-3; 12 positions agree with TRBD2. This CDR3 contains 17 residues. V lost 0 bases and J lost 4; bases outside the gene matches: 5. Germline assignment: CDR1 SEHNR and CDR2 FQNEAQ (reference sequence). The CDR3 sequence is CASSLALAGGLADTQYF. DNA for the CDR3: TGTGCCAGCAGCTTAGCACTAGCGGGAGGTTTGGCAGATACGCAGTATTTT.

This chain links TRBV4-3 with TRBJ1-1; D gene uncertain. The ends were cut back, 4 bases at V and 0 bases at J, with 9 bases in the middle. There are 14 residues in the CDR3. Germline values: CDR1 LGHNA, CDR2 YSLEER. The CDR3 region is CASSLSHLNTEAFF. In DNA, the CDR3 is TGCGCCAGCAGCCTAAGCCACCTGAACACTGAAGCTTTCTTT.